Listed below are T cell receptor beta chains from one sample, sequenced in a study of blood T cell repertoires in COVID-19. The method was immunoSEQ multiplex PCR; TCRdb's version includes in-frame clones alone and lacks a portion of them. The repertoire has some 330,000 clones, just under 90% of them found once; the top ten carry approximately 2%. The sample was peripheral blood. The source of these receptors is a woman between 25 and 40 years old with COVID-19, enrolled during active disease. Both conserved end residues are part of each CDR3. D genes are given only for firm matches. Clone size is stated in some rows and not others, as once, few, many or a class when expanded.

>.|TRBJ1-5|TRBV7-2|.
CASSLQGYSNQPQHF
TGTGCCAGCAGCTTACAGGGATATAGCAATCAGCCCCAGCATTTT
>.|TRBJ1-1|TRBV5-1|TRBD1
CASSLGDRVGTTEAFF
TGCGCCAGCAGCTTGGGGGACAGGGTTGGGACCACTGAAGCTTTCTTT
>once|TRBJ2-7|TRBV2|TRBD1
CASSFGQVSYEQYF
TGTGCCAGCAGTTTTGGACAGGTCTCCTACGAGCAGTACTTC
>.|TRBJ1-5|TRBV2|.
CASSDVPGHLYYAQHF
TGTGCCAGCAGTGACGTGCCCGGACACCTGTATTACGCCCAGCATTTT
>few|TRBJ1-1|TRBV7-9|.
CASSRQGNTEAFF
TGTGCCAGCAGCCGCCAGGGGAACACTGAAGCTTTCTTT
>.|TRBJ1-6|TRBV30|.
CAWRAGTYNSPLHF
TGTGCCTGGAGAGCGGGGACCTATAATTCACCCCTCCACTTT
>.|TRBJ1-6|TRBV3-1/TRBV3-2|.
CASSQGSGTYSPLHF
TGTGCCAGCAGCCAAGGTTCGGGAACCTATTCACCCCTCCACTTT
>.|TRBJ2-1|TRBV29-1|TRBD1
CSVTQGEQFF
TGCAGCGTCACACAGGGGGAGCAGTTCTTC
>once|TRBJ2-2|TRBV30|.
CAWRARAAGELFF
TGTGCCTGGAGAGCCAGGGCTGCCGGGGAGCTGTTTTTT
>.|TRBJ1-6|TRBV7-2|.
CASSLGSSYNSPLHF
TGTGCCAGCAGCTTGGGGAGCTCCTATAATTCACCCCTCCACTTT
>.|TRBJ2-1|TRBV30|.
CAWSVGGAYNEQFF
TGTGCCTGGAGTGTAGGCGGAGCCTACAATGAGCAGTTCTTC
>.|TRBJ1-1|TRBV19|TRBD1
CASSMTGSTEAFF
TGTGCCAGTAGTATGACAGGGAGCACTGAAGCTTTCTTT
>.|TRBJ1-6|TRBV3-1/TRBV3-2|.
CASTAGLQGSPLHF
TGTGCCAGCACCGCCGGTCTCCAGGGTTCACCCCTCCACTTT
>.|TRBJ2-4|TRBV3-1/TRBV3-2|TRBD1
CASQGVMSKNIQYF
TGTGCCTCCCAGGGGGTTATGTCCAAAAACATTCAGTACTTC
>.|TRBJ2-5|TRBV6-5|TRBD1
CASSSRDRAHGTQYF
TGTGCCAGCAGTTCTAGGGACAGGGCACACGGGACCCAGTACTTC
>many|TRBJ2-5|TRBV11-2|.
CASSLWGDETQYF
TGTGCCAGCAGCTTGTGGGGGGACGAGACCCAGTACTTC
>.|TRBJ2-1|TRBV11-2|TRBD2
CASSPGLPYNEQFF
TGTGCCAGCAGTCCGGGACTACCCTACAATGAGCAGTTCTTC
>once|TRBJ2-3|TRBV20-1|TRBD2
CSASNSLAGDTDTQYF
TGCAGTGCTAGTAACTCTTTAGCGGGGGACACAGATACGCAGTATTTT
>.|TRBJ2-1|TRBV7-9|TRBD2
CASSAWTSGGPSSYNEQFF
TGTGCCAGCAGCGCGTGGACTAGCGGGGGGCCCAGCTCCTACAATGAGCAGTTCTTC
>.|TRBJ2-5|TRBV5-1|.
CASSLVVSGVQETQYF
TGCGCCAGCAGCTTGGTGGTCTCGGGGGTTCAAGAGACCCAGTACTTC